This T cell receptor (beta chain) was recovered during a study of T cell repertoires in cytomegalovirus infection. Study as a whole: Recently identified HLA-C-restricted CMV epitopes were used, and well-studied HLA-B-restricted CMV epitopes were used as well. Public signatures in TCR beta pointed to CMV infection and matching HLA type. Whole-study results and caveats: Clonotype analysis showed dominance of the ex vivo response by HLA-C-restricted CMV-specific TCR beta clonotypes. Cumulative frequency of public TCR beta families picked out carriers of CMV plus the relevant HLA.

On this clonotype itself: Its matching antigen is unknown.

CDR3 size: 13 residues. V was pared by 5 bases and J by 6 bases, with 13 bases between. Germline loops: CDR1 SGHTA, CDR2 FQGNSA. TCRdb independently ran MiXCR on the reads; one entry per CDR3 protein. The sample yields some 50,000 distinct CDR3 sequences, roughly 22% seen once. The rearrangement links TRBV7-2 to TRBJ1-2; weak D call: TRBD1 (5 bases). This sequence was found in a human donor in good health (CMV status not recorded). Some clones in this sample may be carry-over from other donors' samples. The source material was CD8+ T cells from cultured PBMCs, sampled from culture after CMV antigen stimulation. Here the CDR3 reads CASSERGRDGYTF. CDR3 coding DNA: TGTGCCAGCAGCGAACGGGGGAGGGATGGCTACACCTTC.